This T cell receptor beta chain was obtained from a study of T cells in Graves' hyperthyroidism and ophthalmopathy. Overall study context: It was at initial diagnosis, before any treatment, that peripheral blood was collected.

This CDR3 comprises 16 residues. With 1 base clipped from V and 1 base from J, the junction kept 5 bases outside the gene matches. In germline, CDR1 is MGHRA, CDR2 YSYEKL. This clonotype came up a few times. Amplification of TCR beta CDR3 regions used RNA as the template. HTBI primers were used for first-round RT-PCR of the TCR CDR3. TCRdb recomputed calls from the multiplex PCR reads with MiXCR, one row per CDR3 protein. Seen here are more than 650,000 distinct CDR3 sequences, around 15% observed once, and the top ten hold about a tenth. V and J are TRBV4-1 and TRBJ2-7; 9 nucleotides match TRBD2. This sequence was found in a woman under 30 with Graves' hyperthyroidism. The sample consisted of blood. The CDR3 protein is CASSQVSLAGSYEQYF. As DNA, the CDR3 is TGCGCCAGCAGCCAAGTCTCGCTAGCGGGATCCTACGAGCAGTACTTC.